This T cell receptor beta chain was found in a study of CD8+ T cells in alopecia areata. Turning to the study itself: Tofacitinib therapy lasting 6 to 18 months was followed by 6 months off drug.

Whole-study results and caveats: Mice showed clearer TCR sharing than patients did, a gap that was possibly HLA-related. Normal scalp showed lower clonality than lesional scalp, especially alopecia totalis/universalis. Tofacitinib significantly decreased scalp clonality and expanded CD8+ clones among top 100.

Treatment given: oral pan-JAK inhibitor, 5-10 mg twice daily. Those with alopecia areata gave lesional scalp punch biopsies and peripheral blood. As concerns this clone: Its cognate antigen is unknown.

The V end lost 3 bases, the J end lost 3 bases, and 15 bases lay between the germline ends. CDR3 length equals 15 residues. Germline V gene sequence: CDR1 SGHRS, CDR2 YFSETQ. The sequencing template was cDNA reverse transcribed from extracted RNA. Measured with immunoSEQ multiplex PCR; TCRdb has only the in-frame clones, and not every one. Altogether about 3,600 clones are present, around 70% being singletons, with the ten largest covering about a tenth. The rearrangement joins TRBV5-1 to TRBJ2-5; no clear D gene. The sample was skin, taken at week 24, from a patient treated with tofacitinib. The TCR was taken from a human donor with alopecia areata. CDR3 sequence reads: CASSSTTPAKETQYF. The CDR3 bases are TGCGCCAGCAGCTCTACCACGCCGGCAAAAGAGACCCAGTACTTC.